This T cell receptor (beta chain) was found in a study of T cells after yellow fever vaccination. On the study more broadly: Fractions of low cell number were prepared using SMART-Seq v4 Ultra Low Input. Whole-study results and caveats: Post-booster reappearance was seen for most primary-vaccination clones (around 97% CD4, 75% to 90% CD8). Within FACS-sorted repertoires, abundant clonotypes contaminating from the bulk population could be present.

Concerning this clonotype itself: Its antigen is currently unknown.

This CDR3 region has 18 residues. The ends lost 0 bases at V and 0 bases at J; junction bases unmatched: 6. Per germline, CDR1 SGHRS and CDR2 YFSETQ. TCR cDNA was made by 5'RACE template switching, adding a universal primer site and UMIs. MiXCR, run by TCRdb on the 5' RACE reads, gives a single entry per CDR3 protein. The sample includes about 350,000 distinct CDR3 sequences, around 12% of them seen just once. J is TRBJ2-6 and V is TRBV5-1; 7 bases agree with TRBD2. This clonotype was obtained from a man between 18 and 35 years old who received the YFV17D yellow fever vaccine. Sample: CD4+ T cells sorted from PBMCs, taken 15 days after the yellow fever booster vaccination. CDR3: CASSLDGLVFSGANVLTF. CDR3 coding DNA: TGCGCCAGCAGCTTGGACGGACTAGTCTTCTCTGGGGCCAACGTCCTGACTTTC.